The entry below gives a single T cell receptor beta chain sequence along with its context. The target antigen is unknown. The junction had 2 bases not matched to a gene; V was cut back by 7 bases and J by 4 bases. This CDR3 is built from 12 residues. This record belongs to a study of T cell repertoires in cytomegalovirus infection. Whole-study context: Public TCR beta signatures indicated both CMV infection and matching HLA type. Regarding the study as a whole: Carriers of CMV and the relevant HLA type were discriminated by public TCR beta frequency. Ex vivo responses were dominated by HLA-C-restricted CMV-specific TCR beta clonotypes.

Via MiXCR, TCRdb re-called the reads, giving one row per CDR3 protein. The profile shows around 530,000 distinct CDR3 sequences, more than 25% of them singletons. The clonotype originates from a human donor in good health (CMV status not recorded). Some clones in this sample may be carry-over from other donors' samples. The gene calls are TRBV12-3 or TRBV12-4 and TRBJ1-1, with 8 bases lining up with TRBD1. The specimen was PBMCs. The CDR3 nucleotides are TGTGCCAGCATCGGGACAGGCACTGAAGCTTTCTTT. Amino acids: CASIGTGTEAFF.